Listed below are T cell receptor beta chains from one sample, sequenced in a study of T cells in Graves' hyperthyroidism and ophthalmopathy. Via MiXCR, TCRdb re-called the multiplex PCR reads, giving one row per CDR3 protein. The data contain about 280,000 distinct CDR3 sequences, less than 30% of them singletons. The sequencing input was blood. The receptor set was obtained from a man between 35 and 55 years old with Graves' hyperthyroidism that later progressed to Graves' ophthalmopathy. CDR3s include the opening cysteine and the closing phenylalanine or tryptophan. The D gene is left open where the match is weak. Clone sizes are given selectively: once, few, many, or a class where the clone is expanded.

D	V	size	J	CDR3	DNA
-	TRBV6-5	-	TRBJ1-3	CASSYVNAGNTIYF	TGTGCCAGCAGTTATGTGAATGCTGGAAACACCATATATTTT
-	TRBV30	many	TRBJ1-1	CAWMPGKTEAFF	TGTGCCTGGATGCCGGGGAAGACTGAAGCTTTCTTT
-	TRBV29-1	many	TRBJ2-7	CSVSDGRRGSYEQYF	TGCAGCGTATCGGACGGACGAAGGGGTTCCTACGAGCAGTACTTC
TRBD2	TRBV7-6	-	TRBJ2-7	CASSSLPSGSPYEQYF	TGTGCCAGCAGTTCCCTTCCAAGCGGGAGTCCCTACGAGCAGTACTTC
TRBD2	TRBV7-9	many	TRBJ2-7	CASSLQVGLGGEQYF	TGTGCCAGCAGCTTACAAGTAGGACTGGGGGGGGAGCAGTACTTC
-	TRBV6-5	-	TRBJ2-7	CASSYSTGGSYEQYF	TGTGCCAGCAGTTACTCGACAGGAGGGTCCTACGAGCAGTACTTC
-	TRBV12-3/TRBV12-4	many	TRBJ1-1	CASSLNANTEAFF	TGTGCCAGCAGTTTAAACGCGAACACTGAAGCTTTCTTT
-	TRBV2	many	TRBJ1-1	CASSTTDTMGEAFF	TGTGCCAGCAGTACGACTGACACCATGGGAGAAGCTTTCTTT
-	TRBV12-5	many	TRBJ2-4	CASEDPSGAKNIQYF	TGTGCTAGTGAAGATCCGAGTGGGGCCAAAAACATTCAGTACTTC
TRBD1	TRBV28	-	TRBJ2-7	CASSRPGQGADEQYF	TGTGCCAGCAGTCGACCGGGACAGGGGGCCGACGAGCAGTACTTC
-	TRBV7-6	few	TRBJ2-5	CASSLGPVAETQYF	TGTGCCAGCAGCTTAGGCCCCGTAGCGGAGACCCAGTACTTC
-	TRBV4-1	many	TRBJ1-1	CASSQALKAEAFF	TGCGCCAGCAGCCAAGCCCTCAAGGCAGAAGCTTTCTTT
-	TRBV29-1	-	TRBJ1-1	CSVGEGTNTEAFF	TGCAGCGTTGGAGAGGGGACGAACACTGAAGCTTTCTTT
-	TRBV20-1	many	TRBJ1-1	CSARIGSLNTEAFF	TGCAGTGCTAGAATTGGCTCTTTGAACACTGAAGCTTTCTTT
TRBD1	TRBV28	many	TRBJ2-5	CASSGVTGPQTQYF	TGTGCCAGCAGTGGTGTGACAGGGCCACAGACCCAGTACTTC
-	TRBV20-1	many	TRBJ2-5	CSARRQGETQYF	TGCAGTGCTAGAAGGCAGGGGGAGACCCAGTACTTC
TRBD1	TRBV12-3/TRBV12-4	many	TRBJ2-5	CASRRDRGSGTQYF	TGTGCCAGCAGACGGGACAGGGGATCTGGGACCCAGTACTTC
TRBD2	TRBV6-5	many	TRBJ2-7	CASSPLSGNSYEQYF	TGTGCCAGCAGTCCCCTTAGCGGGAACTCCTACGAGCAGTACTTC
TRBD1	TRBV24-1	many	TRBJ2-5	CATSGTGGWETQYF	TGTGCCACCAGCGGGACAGGGGGCTGGGAGACCCAGTACTTC
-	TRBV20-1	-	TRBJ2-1	CSARPDVNEQFF	TGCAGTGCCCGCCCGGACGTCAATGAGCAGTTCTTC
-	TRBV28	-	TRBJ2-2	CASSSDTHTGELFF	TGTGCCAGCAGTTCGGACACCCACACCGGGGAGCTGTTTTTT
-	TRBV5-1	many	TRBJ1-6	CASSTIVGGGGSPLHF	TGCGCCAGCAGCACCATCGTCGGAGGGGGTGGTTCACCCCTCCACTTT
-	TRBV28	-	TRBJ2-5	CASSLGNSRRETQYF	TGTGCCAGCAGTTTAGGGAATTCAAGACGGGAGACCCAGTACTTC
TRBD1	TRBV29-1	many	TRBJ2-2	CSARQGTNTGELFF	TGCAGCGCACGACAGGGTACGAACACCGGGGAGCTGTTTTTT
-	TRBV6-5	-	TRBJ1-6	CASSYSAAFIQSPLHF	TGTGCCAGCAGTTACTCTGCAGCCTTTATTCAATCGCCCCTCCACTTT
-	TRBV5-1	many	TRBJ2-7	CASSLGRGISYEQYF	TGCGCCAGCAGCTTGGGCCGGGGAATTTCCTACGAGCAGTACTTC
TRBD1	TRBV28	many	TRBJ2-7	CASSFFLTGVTYEQYF	TGTGCCAGCAGTTTTTTCCTGACAGGGGTAACCTACGAGCAGTACTTC
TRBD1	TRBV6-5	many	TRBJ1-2	CASSYSTQGAYGYTF	TGTGCCAGCAGTTACTCGACCCAGGGGGCTTATGGCTACACCTTC